This TCR beta chain was identified in a study of PD-L1 blockade in urothelial cancer. Measured with immunoSEQ multiplex PCR; TCRdb has only the in-frame clones, and not every one. Of some 51,000 clones listed, around 90% are singletons. Time point: peripheral blood 6 weeks after treatment start. Sequencing used PBMCs, obtained around atezolizumab (anti-PD-L1) treatment. The receptor was isolated from a man in his 60s with urothelial cancer.

CDR3 amino acids: CASSPYFGSTDTQYF. Written as DNA, the CDR3 is TGTGCCAGCAGTCCCTACTTCGGGAGCACAGATACGCAGTATTTT. This chain uses TRBV6-5 with TRBJ2-3; D unclear. CDR1 is MNHEY, CDR2 SVGAGI, per germline. The CDR3 has 15 amino acids. Trimming left V 5 bases short and J 0 bases short, with 12 bases between.